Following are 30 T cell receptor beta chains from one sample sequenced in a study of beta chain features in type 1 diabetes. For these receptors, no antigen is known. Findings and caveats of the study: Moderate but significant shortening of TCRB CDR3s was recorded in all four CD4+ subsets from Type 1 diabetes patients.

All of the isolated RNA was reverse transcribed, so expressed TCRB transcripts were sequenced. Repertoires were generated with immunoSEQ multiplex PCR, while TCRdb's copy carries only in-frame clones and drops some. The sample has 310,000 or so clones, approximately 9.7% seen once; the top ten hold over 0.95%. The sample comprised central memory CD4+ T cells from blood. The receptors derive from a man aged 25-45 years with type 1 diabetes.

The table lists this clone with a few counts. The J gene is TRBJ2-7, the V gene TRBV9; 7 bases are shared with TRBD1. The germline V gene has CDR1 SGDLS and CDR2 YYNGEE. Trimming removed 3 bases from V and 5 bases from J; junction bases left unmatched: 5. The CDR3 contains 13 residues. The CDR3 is CASSAQGSHEQYF. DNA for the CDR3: TGTGCCAGCAGCGCACAGGGGAGCCACGAGCAGTACTTC.

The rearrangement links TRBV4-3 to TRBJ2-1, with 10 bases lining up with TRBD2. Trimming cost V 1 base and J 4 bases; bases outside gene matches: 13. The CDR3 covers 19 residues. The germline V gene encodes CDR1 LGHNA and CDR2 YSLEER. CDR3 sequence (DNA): TGCGCCAGCAGCCAAGGTATCGCCAGCGGGGGGGCCGGGTACAATGAGCAGTTCTTC. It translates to CASSQGIASGGAGYNEQFF.

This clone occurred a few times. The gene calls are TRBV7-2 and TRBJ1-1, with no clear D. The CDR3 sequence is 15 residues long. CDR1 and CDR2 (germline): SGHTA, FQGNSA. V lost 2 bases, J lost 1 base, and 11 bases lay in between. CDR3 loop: CASSLYFGENTEAFF. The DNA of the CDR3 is TGTGCCAGCAGCTTATATTTCGGGGAGAACACTGAAGCTTTCTTT.

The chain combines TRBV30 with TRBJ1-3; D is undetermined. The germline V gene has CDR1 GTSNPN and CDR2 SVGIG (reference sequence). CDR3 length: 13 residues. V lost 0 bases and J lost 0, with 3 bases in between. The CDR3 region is CAWSVSSGNTIYF. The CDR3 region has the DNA TGTGCCTGGAGTGTATCCTCTGGAAACACCATATATTTT.

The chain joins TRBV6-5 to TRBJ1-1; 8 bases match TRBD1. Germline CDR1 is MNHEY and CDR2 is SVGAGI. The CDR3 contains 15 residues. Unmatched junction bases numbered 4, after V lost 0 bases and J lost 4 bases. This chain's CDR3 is CASSYSRQGPTEAFF. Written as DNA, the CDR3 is TGTGCCAGCAGTTACTCGAGACAGGGGCCCACTGAAGCTTTCTTT.

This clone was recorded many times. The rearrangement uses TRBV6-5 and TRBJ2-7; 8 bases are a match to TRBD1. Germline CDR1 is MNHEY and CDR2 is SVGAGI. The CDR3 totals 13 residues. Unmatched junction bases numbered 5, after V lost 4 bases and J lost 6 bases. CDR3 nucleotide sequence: TGTGCCAGCAGTTCCGGACAGGGCGGCGAGCAGTACTTC. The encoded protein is CASSSGQGGEQYF.

DNA for the CDR3: TGTGCCAGCAGAGTAGATGAGCAGTTCTTC. Its protein is CASRVDEQFF. This rearrangement joins TRBV2 to TRBJ2-1; D gene ambiguous. Trimming took 6 bases from V and 8 from J, leaving 5 bases between them. Germline V gives CDR1 SNHLY, CDR2 FYNNEI. The length of the CDR3 is 10 residues.

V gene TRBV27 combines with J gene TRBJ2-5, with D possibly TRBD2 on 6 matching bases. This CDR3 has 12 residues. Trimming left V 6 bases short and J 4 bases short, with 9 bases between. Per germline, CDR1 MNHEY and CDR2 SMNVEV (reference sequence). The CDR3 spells CASRGGGETQYF. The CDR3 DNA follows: TGTGCCAGCAGGGGGGGAGGAGAGACCCAGTACTTC.

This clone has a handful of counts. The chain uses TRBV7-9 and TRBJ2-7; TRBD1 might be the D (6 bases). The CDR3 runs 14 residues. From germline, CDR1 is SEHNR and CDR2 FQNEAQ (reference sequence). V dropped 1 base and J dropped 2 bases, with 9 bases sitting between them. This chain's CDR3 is CASSLVPGAYEQYF. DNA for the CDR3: TGTGCCAGCAGCTTAGTACCAGGGGCCTACGAGCAGTACTTC.

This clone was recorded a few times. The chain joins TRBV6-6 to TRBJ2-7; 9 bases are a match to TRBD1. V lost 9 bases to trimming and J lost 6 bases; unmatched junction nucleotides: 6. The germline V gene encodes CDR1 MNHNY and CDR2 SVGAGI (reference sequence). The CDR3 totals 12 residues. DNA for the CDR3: TGTGCCAGTCGGACAGGGGTCGGCGAGCAGTACTTC. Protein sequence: CASRTGVGEQYF.

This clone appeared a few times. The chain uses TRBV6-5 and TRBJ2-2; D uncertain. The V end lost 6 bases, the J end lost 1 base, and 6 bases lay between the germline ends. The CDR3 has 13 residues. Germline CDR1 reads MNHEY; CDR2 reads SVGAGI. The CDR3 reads CASRVQNTGELFF. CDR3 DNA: TGTGCCAGCAGGGTACAGAACACCGGGGAGCTGTTTTTT.

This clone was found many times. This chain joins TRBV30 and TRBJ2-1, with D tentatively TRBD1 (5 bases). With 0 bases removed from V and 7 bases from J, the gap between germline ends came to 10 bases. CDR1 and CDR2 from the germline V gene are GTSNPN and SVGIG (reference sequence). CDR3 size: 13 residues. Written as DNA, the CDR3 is TGTGCCTGGAGTGTAGACAGTGTGAATGAGCAGTTCTTC. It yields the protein CAWSVDSVNEQFF.

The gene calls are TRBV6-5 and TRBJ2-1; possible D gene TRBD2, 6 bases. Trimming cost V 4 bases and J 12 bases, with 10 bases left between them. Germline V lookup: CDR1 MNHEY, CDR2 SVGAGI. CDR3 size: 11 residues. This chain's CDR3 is CASSFRDWQFF. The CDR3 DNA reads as TGTGCCAGCAGTTTCCGGGACTGGCAGTTCTTC.

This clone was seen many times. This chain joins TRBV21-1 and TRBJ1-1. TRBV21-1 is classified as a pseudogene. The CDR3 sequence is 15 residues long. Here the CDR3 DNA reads TGTGCCAGCAGCAAAGTACGGAGTTTGAAAACTGAAGCTTTCTTT. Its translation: CASSKVRSLKTEAFF.

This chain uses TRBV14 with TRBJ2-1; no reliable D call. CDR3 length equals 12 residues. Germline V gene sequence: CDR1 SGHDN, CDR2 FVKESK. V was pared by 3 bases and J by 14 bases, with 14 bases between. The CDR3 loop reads CASSHQLTSEFF. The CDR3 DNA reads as TGTGCCAGCAGCCATCAGCTCACTTCGGAGTTCTTC.

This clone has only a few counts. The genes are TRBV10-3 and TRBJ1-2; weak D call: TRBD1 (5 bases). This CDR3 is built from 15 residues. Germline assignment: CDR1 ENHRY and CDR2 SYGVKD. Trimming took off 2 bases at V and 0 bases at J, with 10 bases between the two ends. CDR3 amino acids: CAISEGAQSNYGYTF. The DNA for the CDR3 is TGTGCCATCAGTGAGGGGGCGCAGTCTAACTATGGCTACACCTTC.

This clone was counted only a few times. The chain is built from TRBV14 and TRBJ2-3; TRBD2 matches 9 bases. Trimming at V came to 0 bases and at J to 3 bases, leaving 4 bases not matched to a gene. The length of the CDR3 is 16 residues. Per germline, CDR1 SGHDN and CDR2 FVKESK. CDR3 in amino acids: CASSQDGGLATDTQYF. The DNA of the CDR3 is TGTGCCAGCAGCCAAGATGGGGGACTAGCAACAGATACGCAGTATTTT.

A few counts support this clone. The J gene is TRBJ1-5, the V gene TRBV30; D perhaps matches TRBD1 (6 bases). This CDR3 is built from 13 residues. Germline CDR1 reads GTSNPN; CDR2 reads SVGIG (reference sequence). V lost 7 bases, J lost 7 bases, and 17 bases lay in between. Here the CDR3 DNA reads TGTGCCTACGGCGGGGGGCTAGGGCAGCCCCAGCATTTT. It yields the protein CAYGGGLGQPQHF.

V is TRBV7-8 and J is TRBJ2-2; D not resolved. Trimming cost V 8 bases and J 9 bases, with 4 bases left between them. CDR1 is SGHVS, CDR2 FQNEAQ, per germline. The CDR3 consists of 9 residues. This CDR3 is CASGRELFF. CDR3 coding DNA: TGTGCCAGCGGCCGGGAGCTGTTTTTT.

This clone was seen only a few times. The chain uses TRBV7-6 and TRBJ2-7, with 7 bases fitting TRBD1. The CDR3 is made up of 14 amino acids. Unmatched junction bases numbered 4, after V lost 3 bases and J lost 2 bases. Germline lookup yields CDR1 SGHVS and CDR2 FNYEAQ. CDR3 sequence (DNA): TGTGCCAGCAGCTTCGAGACAGGGCCCTACGAGCAGTACTTC. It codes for CASSFETGPYEQYF.

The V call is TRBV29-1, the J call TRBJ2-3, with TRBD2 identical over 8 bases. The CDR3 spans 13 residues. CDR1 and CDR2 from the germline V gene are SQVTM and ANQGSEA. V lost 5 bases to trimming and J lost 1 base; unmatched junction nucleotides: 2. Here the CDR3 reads CSVISGGTDTQYF. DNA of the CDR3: TGCAGCGTTATTAGCGGGGGCACAGATACGCAGTATTTT.

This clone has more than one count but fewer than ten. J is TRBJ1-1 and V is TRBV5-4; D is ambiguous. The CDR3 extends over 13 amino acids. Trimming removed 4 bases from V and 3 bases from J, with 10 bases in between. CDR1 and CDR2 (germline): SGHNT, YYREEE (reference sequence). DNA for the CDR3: TGTGCCAGCAGCCTTCAGAAAGACACTGAAGCTTTCTTT. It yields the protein CASSLQKDTEAFF.

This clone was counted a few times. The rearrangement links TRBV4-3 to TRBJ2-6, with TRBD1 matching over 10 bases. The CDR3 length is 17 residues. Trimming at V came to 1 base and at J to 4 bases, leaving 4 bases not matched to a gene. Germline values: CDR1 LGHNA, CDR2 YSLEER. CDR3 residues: CASSQAGTGVGANVLTF. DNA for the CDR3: TGCGCCAGCAGCCAAGCCGGGACAGGGGTCGGGGCCAACGTCCTGACTTTC.

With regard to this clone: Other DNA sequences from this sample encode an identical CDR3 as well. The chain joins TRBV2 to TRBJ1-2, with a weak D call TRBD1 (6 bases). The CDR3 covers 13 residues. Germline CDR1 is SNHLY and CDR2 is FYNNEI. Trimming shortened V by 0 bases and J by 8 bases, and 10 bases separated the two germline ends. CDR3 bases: TGTGCCAGCAGTGAAGCGACAGGATACGGCTACACCTTC. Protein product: CASSEATGYGYTF.

In nucleotides, the CDR3 is TGCGCCAGCAGCTTCGACAGGTTGTGGGGTGGCTACACCTTC. It specifies CASSFDRLWGGYTF. This chain links TRBV5-1 with TRBJ1-2; a weak D match, TRBD1 (6 bases). Per germline, CDR1 SGHRS and CDR2 YFSETQ. The CDR3 length is 14 residues. V lost 2 bases, J lost 7 bases, and 15 bases lay in between.

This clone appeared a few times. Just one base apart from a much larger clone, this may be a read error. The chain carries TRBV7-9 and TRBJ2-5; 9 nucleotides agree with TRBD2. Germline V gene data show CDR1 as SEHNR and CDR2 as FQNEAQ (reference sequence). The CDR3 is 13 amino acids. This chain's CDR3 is CASSVAGEETQYF. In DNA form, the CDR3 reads TGTGCCAGCAGCGTAGCGGGGGAAGAGACCCAGTACTTC. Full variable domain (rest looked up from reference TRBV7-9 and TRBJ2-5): DTGVSQNPRHKITKRGQNVTFRCDPISEHNRLYWYRQTLGQGPEFLTYFQNEAQLEKSRLLSDRFSAERPKGSFSTLEIQRTEQGDSAMYLCASSVAGEETQYFGPGTRLLVL.

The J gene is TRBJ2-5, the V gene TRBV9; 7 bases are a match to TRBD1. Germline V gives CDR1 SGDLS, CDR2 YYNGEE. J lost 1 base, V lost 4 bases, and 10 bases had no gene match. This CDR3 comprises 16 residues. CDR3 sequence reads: CASSPHPNRGQETQYF. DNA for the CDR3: TGTGCCAGCAGCCCCCACCCTAACAGGGGCCAAGAGACCCAGTACTTC.

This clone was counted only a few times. For the CDR3, the DNA is TGCGCCAGCAGCTTGTTCAGCGAAGGGGACAATGAGCAGTTCTTC. Translated: CASSLFSEGDNEQFF. This chain links TRBV5-1 with TRBJ2-1, with D perhaps TRBD1 (5 bases). Germline V gives CDR1 SGHRS, CDR2 YFSETQ. There are 15 residues in the CDR3. Trimming removed 1 base from V and 5 bases from J, with 13 bases in between.

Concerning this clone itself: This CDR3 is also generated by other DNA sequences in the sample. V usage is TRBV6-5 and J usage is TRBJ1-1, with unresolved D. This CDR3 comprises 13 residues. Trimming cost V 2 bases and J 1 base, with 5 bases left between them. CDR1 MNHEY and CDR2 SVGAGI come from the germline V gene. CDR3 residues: CASSYAGNTEAFF. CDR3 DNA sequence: TGTGCCAGCAGTTACGCAGGGAACACTGAAGCTTTCTTT.

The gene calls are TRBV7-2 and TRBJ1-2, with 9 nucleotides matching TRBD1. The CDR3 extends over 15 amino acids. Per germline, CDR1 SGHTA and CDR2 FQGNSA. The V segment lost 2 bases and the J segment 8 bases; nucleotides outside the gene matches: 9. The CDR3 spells CASSLSQQGADGYTF. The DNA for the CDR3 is TGTGCCAGCAGCTTATCCCAACAGGGGGCTGACGGCTACACCTTC.